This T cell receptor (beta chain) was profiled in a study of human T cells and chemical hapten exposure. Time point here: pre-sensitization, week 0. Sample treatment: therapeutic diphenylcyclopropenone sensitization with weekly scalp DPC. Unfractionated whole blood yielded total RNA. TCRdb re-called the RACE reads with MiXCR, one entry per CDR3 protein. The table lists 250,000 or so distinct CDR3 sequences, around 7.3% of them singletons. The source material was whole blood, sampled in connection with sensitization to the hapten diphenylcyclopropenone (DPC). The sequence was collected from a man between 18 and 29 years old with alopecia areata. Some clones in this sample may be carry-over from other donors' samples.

CDR3 sequence: CAISESRGITKTSYEQYF. As DNA, the CDR3 is TGTGCCATCAGTGAGTCCAGGGGGATAACCAAAACCTCCTACGAGCAGTACTTC. The rearrangement uses TRBV10-3 and TRBJ2-7; 7 positions agree with TRBD1. This CDR3 region has 18 residues. From germline, CDR1 is ENHRY and CDR2 SYGVKD. With 0 bases clipped from V and 0 bases from J, the junction kept 11 bases outside the gene matches.